Listed below are T cell receptor beta chains from one sample, sequenced in a study of blood T cell repertoires in COVID-19. Sequencing used immunoSEQ multiplex PCR; TCRdb keeps in-frame clones, though not all of them. The sample has 150,000 or so clones, approximately 92% seen once. The sample comprised peripheral blood. These receptors all come from a man younger than 35 with COVID-19, enrolled during active disease. The CDR3 runs from the conserved cysteine through the conserved F or W. A D gene is named only where the DNA matches it firmly. Clone size is not always given. Where it is, it says once, few, many or a class for expanded clones.

.,TRBV6-1,TRBJ2-5,.,CASSEPGLPVGETQYF,TGTGCCAGCAGTGAGCCCGGACTCCCGGTCGGAGAGACCCAGTACTTC
TRBD1,TRBV28,TRBJ2-5,.,CASSTGQGQYF,TGTGCCAGCAGTACAGGACAGGGCCAGTACTTC
TRBD1,TRBV3-1/TRBV3-2,TRBJ1-6,.,CASSQGDSSPLHF,TGTGCCAGCAGCCAAGGGGACAGTTCACCCCTCCACTTT
.,TRBV2,TRBJ2-6,.,CAIKRGRTRAVGANVLTF,TGTGCCATCAAAAGGGGAAGAACCAGGGCGGTTGGGGCCAACGTCCTGACTTTC
TRBD1,TRBV7-2,TRBJ1-2,.,CASSSTGGTAYGYTF,TGTGCCAGCAGCTCCACAGGGGGGACAGCTTATGGCTACACCTTC
TRBD1,TRBV5-4,TRBJ1-2,.,CASSLVTGGAYGYTF,TGTGCCAGCAGCTTGGTTACAGGGGGCGCCTATGGCTACACCTTC
.,TRBV30,TRBJ2-3,.,CAWSGRQAPGPSDTQYF,TGTGCCTGGAGTGGCCGACAGGCTCCCGGTCCATCAGATACGCAGTATTTT
.,TRBV29-1,TRBJ1-6,.,CSVGQGGNSPLHF,TGCAGCGTTGGTCAGGGAGGCAATTCACCCCTCCACTTT
TRBD1,TRBV28,TRBJ2-7,few,CASSWAPGQTYEQYF,TGTGCCAGCAGTTGGGCGCCGGGACAGACCTACGAGCAGTACTTC
TRBD1,TRBV19,TRBJ1-5,.,CASSTGTGGQPQHF,TGTGCCAGTAGTACCGGGACAGGTGGTCAGCCCCAGCATTTT
TRBD2,TRBV9,TRBJ2-1,.,CASSPRLSGSNNEQFF,TGTGCCAGCAGCCCTCGACTCAGCGGGAGTAACAATGAGCAGTTCTTC
.,TRBV6-5,TRBJ2-7,.,CASSWATASYEQYF,TGTGCCAGCAGTTGGGCTACCGCTTCCTACGAGCAGTACTTC
TRBD1,TRBV4-3,TRBJ1-5,.,CASSQGTGGLGPQHF,TGCGCCAGCAGCCAAGGGACAGGGGGACTGGGGCCCCAGCATTTT
TRBD1,TRBV11-2,TRBJ1-5,.,CASSSTTGNQPQHF,TGTGCCAGCAGCTCCACGACAGGGAATCAGCCCCAGCATTTT
TRBD2,TRBV5-4,TRBJ2-3,once,CASSTPTSGRIPDTQYF,TGTGCCAGCAGTACTCCTACTAGCGGGAGGATCCCAGATACGCAGTATTTT
.,TRBV2,TRBJ2-1,.,CASRVERSYNEQFF,TGTGCCAGCAGGGTTGAGCGGTCCTACAATGAGCAGTTCTTC
TRBD1,TRBV19,TRBJ2-7,once,CASSIAGGSYEQYF,TGTGCCAGTAGCATCGCAGGGGGCTCCTACGAGCAGTACTTC
TRBD2,TRBV30,TRBJ2-5,.,CAWSVRGRGTQYF,TGTGCCTGGAGTGTGCGGGGGAGGGGGACCCAGTACTTC
TRBD2,TRBV5-4,TRBJ2-5,few,CASTVGLRQETQYF,TGTGCCAGCACCGTGGGACTACGACAAGAGACCCAGTACTTC
TRBD1,TRBV11-2,TRBJ1-1,.,CASSPGQVYTEAFF,TGTGCCAGCAGCCCCGGACAGGTTTACACTGAAGCTTTCTTT
TRBD2,TRBV3-1/TRBV3-2,TRBJ2-3,.,CASRLSGSYTDTQYF,TGTGCCAGCAGACTTAGCGGGAGCTACACAGATACGCAGTATTTT
.,TRBV9,TRBJ2-5,.,CASNTEGGRETQYF,TGTGCCAGCAACACCGAGGGGGGGCGGGAGACCCAGTACTTC
.,TRBV15,TRBJ1-2,.,CATSREARAYGYTF,TGTGCCACCAGCAGAGAGGCCAGGGCCTATGGCTACACCTTC
TRBD1,TRBV7-2,TRBJ1-1,.,CASSLGSGGTEAFF,TGTGCCAGCAGCTTGGGGTCAGGGGGCACTGAAGCTTTCTTT
.,TRBV11-2,TRBJ2-7,.,CASSLIRGEPTKQYF,TGTGCCAGCAGCTTAATCCGGGGAGAACCTACGAAGCAGTACTTC
.,TRBV2,TRBJ1-1,once,CASSARGTEAFF,TGTGCCAGCAGTGCTAGGGGCACTGAAGCTTTCTTT
TRBD2,TRBV7-9,TRBJ2-1,.,CASSSRLAGGTYNEQFF,TGTGCCAGCAGTTCCCGACTAGCGGGAGGCACCTACAATGAGCAGTTCTTC
.,TRBV4-3,TRBJ2-6,.,CASSPFGSSGANVLTF,TGCGCCAGCAGCCCCTTCGGGAGCTCTGGGGCCAACGTCCTGACTTTC
TRBD2,TRBV7-6,TRBJ2-1,.,CASSVTGGRDNEQFF,TGTGCCAGCAGCGTTACGGGGGGGCGGGACAATGAGCAGTTCTTC
TRBD1,TRBV4-1,TRBJ1-6,many,CASSQVVTGGGSPLHF,TGCGCCAGCAGCCAAGTGGTGACAGGGGGCGGATCACCCCTCCACTTT
.,TRBV21-1,TRBJ1-4,.,CASSYRQGKRRDEKLLF,TGTGCCAGCAGCTACCGCCAGGGTAAGAGAAGGGATGAAAAACTGCTTTTT
TRBD1,TRBV5-8,TRBJ1-1,.,CASSFRGSTEAFF,TGTGCCAGCAGCTTCAGGGGGTCCACTGAAGCTTTCTTT
.,TRBV7-9,TRBJ1-3,once,CASTRFGLTGSSGNTIYF,TGTGCCAGCACCCGATTTGGTCTTACAGGGAGCTCTGGAAACACCATATATTTT